This is a list of T cell receptor beta chains from one sample in a study of T cell repertoires in cytomegalovirus infection. TCRdb re-analysed the reads in MiXCR, keeping a single row per CDR3 protein. The sample shows about 490,000 distinct CDR3 sequences, over 9% of them seen only once. The source material was PBMCs. These receptors came from a human donor in good health (CMV status not recorded). Some clones in this sample may be carry-over from other donors' samples. Both conserved end residues are part of each CDR3.

TRBJ1-2 TRBV23-1 CASSQLRPGYGYTF
TRBJ1-1 TRBV6-2/TRBV6-3 CASSYRGYGDTEAFF
TRBJ2-3 TRBV11-2 CASSLEGSSSTDTQYF
TRBJ2-1 TRBV28 CASSLNLAPVNEQFF
TRBJ2-5 TRBV18 CASSLLREQETQYF
TRBJ1-1 TRBV5-5 CASSYTTVNTEAFF
TRBJ2-1 TRBV19 CATALAGGPYEQFF
TRBJ2-3 TRBV5-1 CASSPGGGADTQYF
TRBJ2-2 TRBV28 CASSSGGFGLNTGELFF
TRBJ1-3 TRBV7-2 CASSPSHGRVEGNTIYF
TRBJ2-1 TRBV7-2 CASSGSSGLEQFF
TRBJ1-2 TRBV4-1 CASSHSTPDSNYGYTF
TRBJ2-2 TRBV5-4 CASSGRTNTGELFF
TRBJ2-7 TRBV6-1 CASRQSGTGSYEQYF
TRBJ2-7 TRBV5-4 CASSYAGRSYEQYF
TRBJ2-6 TRBV28 CASRVGANVLTF
TRBJ2-7 TRBV16 CASSQPPGLAGSISYEQYF
TRBJ1-2 TRBV12-5 CASGWDNGYTF
TRBJ1-6 TRBV11-1 CASRGTGGRNSPLHF
TRBJ2-5 TRBV25-1 CASSLGGRKTQYF
TRBJ1-1 TRBV20-1 CSARPGRRTEAFF
TRBJ1-1 TRBV27 CASNPDRNTEAFF
TRBJ2-3 TRBV29-1 CSVTLAISSTDTQYF
TRBJ2-3 TRBV30 CAWAGTATDTQYF
TRBJ2-5 TRBV7-2 CASSSDSRETQYF
TRBJ1-6 TRBV20-1 CSARRPGGDSYNSPLHF
TRBJ2-7 TRBV19 CASSFGLAGGITQYF
TRBJ2-7 TRBV7-9 CASSLEAGTRRGEQYF
TRBJ1-2 TRBV5-1 CASSLLTDTHGYTF
TRBJ2-1 TRBV6-2/TRBV6-3 CASSPRQGASSYNEQFF
TRBJ2-7 TRBV6-5 CASTRDSGSDEQYF
TRBJ1-5 TRBV6-1 CASSLTKGQPQHF
TRBJ2-1 TRBV12-3/TRBV12-4 CASSLYGRAKNEQFF
TRBJ1-4 TRBV28 CASNSGTGNEKLFF